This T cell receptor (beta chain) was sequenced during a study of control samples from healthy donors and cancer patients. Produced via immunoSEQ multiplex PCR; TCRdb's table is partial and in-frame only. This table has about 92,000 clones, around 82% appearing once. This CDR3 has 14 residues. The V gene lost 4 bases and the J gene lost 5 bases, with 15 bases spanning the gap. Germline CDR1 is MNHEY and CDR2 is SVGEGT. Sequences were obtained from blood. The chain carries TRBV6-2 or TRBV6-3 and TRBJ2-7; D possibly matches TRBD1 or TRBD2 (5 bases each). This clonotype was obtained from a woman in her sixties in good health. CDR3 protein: CASSLLSGQDEQYF. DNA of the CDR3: TGTGCCAGCAGTTTACTATCGGGGCAAGACGAGCAGTACTTC.